Below, 11 T cell receptor beta chains from the same sample are listed, as sequenced in a study of breast tumors, draining lymph nodes, adjacent tissues. TCRdb re-analysed the multiplex PCR reads in MiXCR, keeping a single row per CDR3 protein. Here the sample spans tens of thousands of distinct CDR3 sequences, 23% being singletons. Sequencing was done on a sample of breast tumor tissue. These receptors were obtained from a female donor with breast cancer. Some clones in this sample may be carry-over from other donors' samples.

This clonotype was recorded many times. The chain is built from TRBV7-3 and TRBJ2-5; 11 bases agree with TRBD2. The CDR3 covers 16 residues. The junction had 7 bases not matched to a gene; V was cut back by 2 bases and J by 5 bases. Germline CDR1 SGHTA, CDR2 FQGTGA. Written as DNA, the CDR3 is TGTGCCAGCAGCTTACCGACTAGCGGGGTATTCGAGACCCAGTACTTC. Translated: CASSLPTSGVFETQYF.

At least ten counts were recorded for this clonotype. The chain recombines TRBV20-1 with TRBJ2-3; the D gene is possibly TRBD1 (7 bases). The V end was cut by 5 bases, the J end by 1 base, with 16 bases between. The CDR3 is made up of 15 amino acids. Germline V gene data show CDR1 as DFQATT and CDR2 as SNEGSKA (reference sequence). The CDR3 protein is CSAGGGAGRTDTQYF. CDR3 nucleotide sequence: TGCAGTGCTGGAGGGGGCGCAGGGCGCACAGATACGCAGTATTTT.

This clonotype has only a few counts. The V call is TRBV7-9, the J call TRBJ2-5; D gene ambiguous. This CDR3 is 12 amino acids long. Germline loops: CDR1 SEHNR, CDR2 FQNEAQ (reference sequence). Trimming cost V 4 bases and J 1 base, with 4 bases left between them. CDR3 region: CASSWVQETQYF. As DNA, the CDR3 is TGTGCCAGCAGCTGGGTCCAAGAGACCCAGTACTTC.

Worth noting for this clonotype: A much larger clone is a single base away; this may be a read error. The CDR3 bases are TGTGCCAGTGAATCACCGGGACAGGGGGATGAGCAGTTCTTC. It codes for CASESPGQGDEQFF. The V gene is TRBV27, the J gene TRBJ2-1; 11 nucleotides line up with TRBD1. J was trimmed by 8 bases and V by 9 bases; bases with no gene match: 9. This CDR3 has 14 amino acids. Germline loops: CDR1 MNHEY, CDR2 SMNVEV (reference sequence).

Concerning this clonotype: This may arise from a read error, as a much more abundant clone is one base away. The V call is TRBV6-2 or TRBV6-3, the J call TRBJ2-7; 8 bases agree with TRBD2. The CDR3 is made up of 19 amino acids. In germline, CDR1 is MNHEY, CDR2 SVGEGT. CDR3 sequence: CTSSRPGTSYGAKIYEQYF. The CDR3 DNA follows: TGTACCAGCAGCCGTCCCGGGACTAGTTATGGCGCGAAGATCTACGAGCAGTACTTC.

There are many counts of this clonotype. The chain recombines TRBV7-9 with TRBJ2-7; D remains ambiguous. CDR1 is SEHNR and CDR2 is FQNEAQ in the germline V gene (reference sequence). CDR3 length: 15 amino acids. V was trimmed by 5 bases and J by 0 bases, leaving 14 bases between them. CDR3 DNA: TGTGCCAGCAGCACATACCGGACGGGCTCCTACGAGCAGTACTTC. Residues: CASSTYRTGSYEQYF.

The rearrangement uses TRBV6-1 and TRBJ2-2, with D perhaps TRBD1 (6 bases). The CDR3 runs 15 residues. Looked up from germline, CDR1 is MNHNS and CDR2 is SASEGT. V lost 1 base, J lost 12 bases, and 18 bases lay in between. The CDR3 nucleotides read TGTGCCAGCAGTGAAGGGGGGCAGAGCAATGGACAGCTGTTTTTT. Residues: CASSEGGQSNGQLFF.

The CDR3 DNA follows: TGTGCCAGCAGTCCTAGCGGGGGGTCTGAGCAGTTCTTC. Its protein product is CASSPSGGSEQFF. The chain couples TRBV2 to TRBJ2-1, with 11 bases that match TRBD2. The germline CDR1 and CDR2 sequences are SNHLY and FYNNEI. This CDR3 contains 13 residues. The trim removed 5 bases at V and 9 bases at J, leaving 3 bases unmatched. The whole variable domain, remainder taken from reference TRBV2 and TRBJ2-1, is EPEVTQTPSHQVTQMGQEVILRCVPISNHLYFYWYRQILGQKVEFLVSFYNNEISEKSEIFDDQFSVERPDGSNFTLKIRSTKLEDSAMYFCASSPSGGSEQFFGPGTRLTVL.

J is TRBJ1-4 and V is TRBV11-3; D is unresolved. The V gene lost 1 base and the J gene lost 0 bases, with 3 bases spanning the gap. Per germline, CDR1 SGHNT and CDR2 YENEEA. CDR3 length equals 14 residues. This CDR3 reads CASSLAATNEKLFF. Here the CDR3 DNA reads TGTGCCAGCAGCTTAGCTGCAACTAATGAAAAACTGTTTTTT.

The CDR3 nucleotides are TGCAGTGTGGGTCAGGGGGCGGGCACTGAAGCTTTCTTT. Its protein is CSVGQGAGTEAFF. The rearrangement links TRBV20-1 to TRBJ1-1; TRBD1 matches 8 bases. Germline assignment: CDR1 DFQATT and CDR2 SNEGSKA (reference sequence). CDR3 length equals 13 residues. V was clipped by 7 bases and J by 4 bases; unmatched bases: 8.

This clonotype came up many times. V is TRBV6-1 and J is TRBJ2-3; 9 bases agree with TRBD1. V gave up 6 bases and J gave up 2 bases; unmatched junction bases: 6. CDR1 and CDR2 (germline): MNHNS, SASEGT. CDR3 size: 15 residues. CDR3 loop: CASRTGQGNTDTQYF. In DNA form, the CDR3 reads TGTGCCAGCAGAACGGGACAGGGAAACACAGATACGCAGTATTTT.